This TCR beta chain was identified during a study of cytomegalovirus exposure and HLA in healthy donors. The overall study: Counted in an early data release were some 81 million unique TCRs from HLA-typed donors. Points from the study as a whole: Most TCR sequences were uncommon, yet certain public TCRs appeared in many donors.

The study ran its PCR with 60 Vbeta and 13 Jbeta primers. Produced via immunoSEQ multiplex PCR; TCRdb's table is partial and in-frame only. The profile shows some 170,000 clones, roughly four fifths of them singletons. About this clone: Its antigen is still unknown.

This receptor was identified in a woman aged 18-30 years in good health and CMV-seronegative. Sample: PBMCs.

The CDR3 is CASSVREGSYNEQFF. The CDR3 DNA is TGCGCCAGCAGTGTGAGGGAGGGCTCCTACAATGAGCAGTTCTTC. This rearrangement joins TRBV10-2 to TRBJ2-1, with 7 nucleotides matching TRBD2. The CDR3 loop spans 15 amino acids. Germline V gene lookup returns CDR1 WSHSY and CDR2 SAAADI. The trim removed 4 bases at V and 0 bases at J, leaving 3 bases unmatched.